One and the same sample provided the 28 T cell receptor beta chains below, sequenced in a study of T cell responses to AZD1222 COVID-19 vaccine. TCRdb keeps only in-frame clones here, not all; method: immunoSEQ multiplex PCR. Of some 40,000 clones listed, 88% were seen once; the top ten hold roughly 29%. The source material was peripheral blood, sampled 28 days after the second dose of the MenACWY control vaccine. These receptors were obtained from an adult who received the MenACWY meningococcal vaccine as a control.

The V and J genes are TRBV25-1 and TRBJ2-2; 9 nucleotides match TRBD2. Trimming took 4 bases from V and 3 from J; bases not matched to a gene: 6. The CDR3 runs 16 residues. Germline loops: CDR1 MGHDK, CDR2 SYGVNS. DNA of the CDR3: TGTGCCAGCAGTGTTAGCGGGAGTGGGGACACCGGGGAGCTGTTTTTT. It encodes CASSVSGSGDTGELFF.

The J gene is TRBJ1-2, the V gene TRBV19; a possible D gene is TRBD1 (6 bases). The V gene's germline CDR1 is LNHDA and CDR2 SQIVND (reference sequence). Trimming removed 6 bases at V and 4 bases at J, with 15 bases between. CDR3 length: 14 residues. The CDR3 here is CASRSPQGFYGYTF. In nucleotides, the CDR3 is TGTGCCAGTAGATCCCCACAGGGTTTCTATGGCTACACCTTC.

This chain connects TRBV11-1 to TRBJ2-2, with D unresolved. The V end was cut by 5 bases, the J end by 0 bases, with 7 bases between. The CDR3 runs 14 residues. CDR1 is SGHAT and CDR2 is FQDESV in the germline V gene (reference sequence). CDR3 in amino acids: CASSPQANTGELFF. The CDR3 region has the DNA TGTGCCAGCAGCCCCCAGGCGAACACCGGGGAGCTGTTTTTT.

This chain joins TRBV2 and TRBJ2-6; TRBD1 is a possible D gene (5 bases). From germline, CDR1 is SNHLY and CDR2 FYNNEI. This CDR3 has 13 amino acids. V was trimmed by 6 bases and J by 4 bases, leaving 7 bases between them. The CDR3 DNA is TGTGCCAGCAGCCACAGGGGGGCCAACGTCCTGACTTTC. Translated: CASSHRGANVLTF. Full variable domain (outside the CDR3, taken from reference TRBV2 and TRBJ2-6): EPEVTQTPSHQVTQMGQEVILRCVPISNHLYFYWYRQILGQKVEFLVSFYNNEISEKSEIFDDQFSVERPDGSNFTLKIRSTKLEDSAMYFCASSHRGANVLTFGAGSRLTVL.

This rearrangement joins TRBV5-4 to TRBJ1-2; 9 bases line up with TRBD1. Germline CDR1 and CDR2: SGHNT and YYREEE (reference sequence). The CDR3 has 15 residues. J lost 4 bases, V lost 4 bases, and 8 bases had no gene match. CDR3 DNA sequence: TGTGCCAGCAGCGTACCCGGGACAGGGACCTATGGCTACACCTTC. Its protein is CASSVPGTGTYGYTF.

This chain joins TRBV12-3 or TRBV12-4 and TRBJ2-1; D gene ambiguous. V was clipped by 2 bases and J by 5 bases, with 4 bases between them. CDR3 size: 12 residues. CDR3 residues: CASSLTDNEQFF. The CDR3 DNA follows: TGTGCCAGCAGTTTAACCGACAATGAGCAGTTCTTC.

The gene calls are TRBV5-8 and TRBJ2-7; 9 nucleotides agree with TRBD2. The CDR3 is made up of 19 amino acids. Germline assignment: CDR1 SGHTS and CDR2 YDEGEE. V shed 0 bases, J shed 0 bases, and the junction held 13 bases outside the gene matches. The CDR3 sequence: CASSLAQVAGALNSYEQYF. CDR3 nucleotides: TGTGCCAGCAGCTTGGCCCAGGTAGCGGGAGCCCTCAACTCCTACGAGCAGTACTTC.

The chain uses TRBV2 and TRBJ1-4; D unresolved. With 4 bases removed from V and 7 bases from J, the gap between germline ends came to 10 bases. Germline V gene data show CDR1 as SNHLY and CDR2 as FYNNEI. The CDR3 extends over 13 amino acids. CDR3 bases: TGTGCCAGCAGTGTCTCCTTAATTGAAAAACTGTTTTTT. Translated, it gives CASSVSLIEKLFF.

To note about this clone: One end of the junction does not line up with germline, which may come from a read error. The genes are TRBV23-1 and TRBJ2-4; 8 nucleotides match TRBD2. TRBV23-1 is sorted into the ORF group, with uncertain function. The CDR3 has 14 residues. CDR3 sequence reads: CDRGGRKAKNIQYF. CDR3 bases: TGTGACCGGGGCGGGAGGAAGGCCAAAAACATTCAGTACTTC.

The gene calls are TRBV9 and TRBJ1-1; 7 bases match TRBD1. This CDR3 comprises 18 residues. Germline V gene lookup returns CDR1 SGDLS and CDR2 YYNGEE. J lost 1 base, V lost 0 bases, and 12 bases had no gene match. The CDR3 loop is CASSVDGQAGSENTEAFF. The DNA for the CDR3 is TGTGCCAGCAGCGTAGACGGACAGGCAGGTAGTGAGAACACTGAAGCTTTCTTT.

The gene calls are TRBV4-1 and TRBJ2-7, with unresolved D. The CDR3 runs 12 residues. Trimming removed 8 bases at V and 6 bases at J, with 14 bases between. CDR1 and CDR2 (germline): MGHRA, YSYEKL. CDR3 in amino acids: CASGQVRGEQYF. CDR3 bases: TGCGCCAGCGGGCAAGTACGAGGCGAGCAGTACTTC.

The chain links TRBV28 to TRBJ1-6, with a tentative D call TRBD1 (6 bases). V lost 2 bases to trimming and J lost 0 bases, with 14 bases between them. The germline gives CDR1 MDHEN, CDR2 SYDVKM. This CDR3 is 18 amino acids long. CDR3 amino acids: CASSLEQGLLSYNSPLHF. In DNA form, the CDR3 reads TGTGCCAGCAGTTTAGAACAGGGATTACTCTCCTATAATTCACCCCTCCACTTT.

This chain links TRBV5-6 with TRBJ1-2; D is perhaps TRBD1 (5 bases). Trimming left V 2 bases short and J 7 bases short, with 21 bases between. From germline, CDR1 is SGHDT and CDR2 YYEEEE. The CDR3 has 16 residues. CDR3 residues: CASSFLVVGGSGGYTF. CDR3 coding DNA: TGTGCCAGCAGCTTTCTTGTCGTGGGGGGGAGTGGTGGCTACACCTTC.

The chain has TRBV5-5 and TRBJ1-6; 10 bases align to TRBD1. V trimming: 0 bases; J trimming: 7 bases; junction bases outside the gene matches: 13. The germline V gene encodes CDR1 SGHKS and CDR2 YYEKEE (reference sequence). The CDR3 covers 19 residues. The CDR3 spells CASSLVYAATGGENSPLHF. The CDR3 coding sequence is TGTGCCAGCAGCTTGGTTTATGCTGCGACAGGGGGCGAGAATTCACCCCTCCACTTT.

This clone was detected once. The V and J genes are TRBV28 and TRBJ1-2; 8 positions match TRBD1. Germline assignment: CDR1 MDHEN and CDR2 SYDVKM. The V gene end was trimmed by 4 bases and the J gene end by 7 bases; junction bases not matched to a gene: 14. This CDR3 spans 16 amino acids. The CDR3 region is CASSSQGALTPIGYTF. The CDR3 DNA follows: TGTGCCAGCAGTTCCCAGGGGGCCCTAACACCTATTGGCTACACCTTC.

This chain's CDR3 is CASSEVGEQFF. Written as DNA, the CDR3 is TGTGCCAGCTCTGAAGTCGGAGAGCAGTTCTTC. V usage is TRBV18 and J usage is TRBJ2-1, with D uncertain. Germline values: CDR1 KGHSH, CDR2 LQKENI. The V gene lost 6 bases and the J gene lost 10 bases, with 10 bases spanning the gap. The CDR3 spans 11 residues.

CDR3 nucleotide sequence: TGTGCCAGCAGCCCCGGGACAGGCGCCTACGAGCAGTACTTC. Its translation is CASSPGTGAYEQYF. J is TRBJ2-7 and V is TRBV7-2, with 8 bases identical to TRBD1. J lost 2 bases, V lost 5 bases, and 5 bases had no gene match. The CDR3 is 14 residues long. Germline V gene lookup returns CDR1 SGHTA and CDR2 FQGNSA.

This rearrangement joins TRBV4-1 to TRBJ2-3, with TRBD2 matching over 12 bases. The J segment lost 0 bases and the V segment lost 4 bases, leaving 17 bases of the junction unmatched. Germline V lookup: CDR1 MGHRA, CDR2 YSYEKL. This CDR3 has 21 amino acids. CDR3 loop: CASSPEPLLAGGFPSTDTQYF. The CDR3 nucleotides read TGCGCCAGCAGCCCTGAGCCCCTACTAGCGGGGGGCTTTCCTAGCACAGATACGCAGTATTTT.

This chain connects TRBV14 to TRBJ2-4; possibly TRBD2 for D (5 bases). Germline V gene data show CDR1 as SGHDN and CDR2 as FVKESK. V was trimmed by 1 base and J by 0 bases, leaving 10 bases between them. The length of the CDR3 is 16 residues. The CDR3 sequence: CASSQGRPVAKNIQYF. The CDR3 nucleotides read TGTGCCAGCAGCCAAGGGAGGCCGGTAGCCAAAAACATTCAGTACTTC.

V and J are TRBV27 and TRBJ1-2; possibly TRBD1 for D (6 bases). CDR3 length: 14 amino acids. The V gene lost 5 bases and the J gene lost 4 bases, with 14 bases spanning the gap. CDR1 is MNHEY and CDR2 is SMNVEV in the germline V gene (reference sequence). CDR3 loop: CASSPTGMSYGYTF. CDR3 in DNA: TGTGCCAGCAGTCCCACAGGGATGTCCTATGGCTACACCTTC.

This chain connects TRBV24-1 to TRBJ2-7; TRBD1 matches at 9 bases. J was trimmed by 3 bases and V by 4 bases; bases with no gene match: 12. The CDR3 runs 17 residues. Germline-derived CDR1 and CDR2 are KGHDR and SFDVKD. The CDR3 reads CATSDLGPHRGHYEQYF. CDR3 coding DNA: TGTGCCACCAGTGACCTTGGGCCTCACAGGGGGCACTACGAGCAGTACTTC.

The V call is TRBV7-9, the J call TRBJ2-1; D unresolved. V was pared by 5 bases and J by 6 bases, with 8 bases between. The CDR3 runs to 12 residues. From germline, CDR1 is SEHNR and CDR2 FQNEAQ (reference sequence). CDR3 nucleotide sequence: TGTGCCAGCAGCCAAGCTTTCAATGAGCAGTTCTTC. Translating gives CASSQAFNEQFF.

This rearrangement joins TRBV18 to TRBJ2-2; D is uncertain. The CDR3 spans 15 residues. The germline gives CDR1 KGHSH, CDR2 LQKENI. The V gene lost 2 bases and the J gene lost 1 base, with 8 bases spanning the gap. The CDR3 nucleotides are TGTGCCAGCTCACCATTGGACCAGAACACCGGGGAGCTGTTTTTT. Protein product: CASSPLDQNTGELFF.

This clone was seen once. The chain links TRBV5-1 to TRBJ2-2; D uncertain. V was clipped by 1 base and J by 2 bases, with 12 bases between them. In germline, CDR1 is SGHRS, CDR2 YFSETQ. The CDR3 is 16 amino acids. The CDR3 reads CASSLRPRGNTGELFF. DNA of the CDR3: TGCGCCAGCAGCTTGAGACCCAGAGGCAACACCGGGGAGCTGTTTTTT.

The chain has TRBV7-9 and TRBJ2-2; the D gene is possibly TRBD1 (6 bases). CDR1 is SEHNR, CDR2 FQNEAQ, per germline (reference sequence). Deletions cut 6 bases from V and 6 bases from J, with 14 bases between. The length of the CDR3 is 14 residues. This chain's CDR3 is CASSPRGKAGELFF. In DNA form, the CDR3 reads TGTGCCAGCAGTCCGAGGGGGAAGGCCGGGGAGCTGTTTTTT.

This clone appeared a few times. The CDR3 nucleotides read TGTGCCAGCAGCGCGACAGGAAAGGGCGAGCAGTACTTC. Translated: CASSATGKGEQYF. The chain joins TRBV9 to TRBJ2-7, with a weak D call TRBD1 (6 bases). Trimming shortened V by 3 bases and J by 6 bases, and 13 bases separated the two germline ends. The CDR3 is made up of 13 amino acids. Per the germline V gene, CDR1 is SGDLS and CDR2 is YYNGEE.

V and J are TRBV3-1 (or the pseudogene TRBV3-2) and TRBJ2-3; 13 bases fit TRBD2. The length of the CDR3 is 18 residues. J lost 1 base, V lost 5 bases, and 9 bases had no gene match. Germline lookup yields CDR1 LGHDT and CDR2 YNNKEL (reference sequence). CDR3 DNA sequence: TGTGCCAGCAGCACACTAGCGGGAGGGCCCCCTCGCACAGATACGCAGTATTTT. This encodes CASSTLAGGPPRTDTQYF.

This clone has just one count. This chain joins TRBV4-2 and TRBJ2-5; TRBD2 is a possible D gene (5 bases). The CDR3 length is 16 residues. Germline V gives CDR1 LGHNA, CDR2 YNFKEQ. Trimming cost V 1 base and J 4 bases, with 16 bases left between them. This chain's CDR3 is CASSQAPLREGETQYF. The CDR3 DNA reads as TGTGCCAGCAGCCAAGCCCCCCTGAGGGAAGGAGAGACCCAGTACTTC.